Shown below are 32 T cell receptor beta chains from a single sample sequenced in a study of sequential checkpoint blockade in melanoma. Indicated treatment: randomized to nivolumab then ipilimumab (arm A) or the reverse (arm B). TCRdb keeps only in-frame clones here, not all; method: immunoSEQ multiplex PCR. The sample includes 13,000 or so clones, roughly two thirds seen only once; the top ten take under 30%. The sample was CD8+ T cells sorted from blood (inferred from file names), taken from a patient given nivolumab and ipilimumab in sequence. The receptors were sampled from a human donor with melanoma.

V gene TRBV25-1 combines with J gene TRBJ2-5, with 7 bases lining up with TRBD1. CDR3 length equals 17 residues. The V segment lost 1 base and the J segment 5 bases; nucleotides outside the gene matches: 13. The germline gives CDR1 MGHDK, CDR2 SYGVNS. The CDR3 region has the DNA TGTGCCAGCAGTGAATTGTTGGGTACGACAGGGTACGAGACCCAGTACTTC. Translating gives CASSELLGTTGYETQYF.

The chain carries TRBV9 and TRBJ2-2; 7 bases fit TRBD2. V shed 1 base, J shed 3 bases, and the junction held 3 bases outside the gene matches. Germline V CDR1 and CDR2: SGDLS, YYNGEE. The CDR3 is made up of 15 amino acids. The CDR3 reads CASSVTSEYTGELFF. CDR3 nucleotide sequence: TGTGCCAGCAGCGTAACTAGCGAGTACACCGGGGAGCTGTTTTTT. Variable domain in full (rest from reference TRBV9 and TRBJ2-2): DSGVTQTPKHLITATGQRVTLRCSPRSGDLSVYWYQQSLDQGLQFLIQYYNGEERAKGNILERFSAQQFPDLHSELNLSSLELGDSALYFCASSVTSEYTGELFFGEGSRLTVL.

This CDR3 reads CASLEIPGQGGEAFF. The CDR3 DNA is TGTGCCAGTCTTGAAATCCCCGGACAGGGCGGTGAAGCTTTCTTT. This rearrangement joins TRBV19 to TRBJ1-1; TRBD1 agrees at 8 bases. From germline, CDR1 is LNHDA and CDR2 SQIVND (reference sequence). Trimming took 8 bases from V and 7 from J; bases not matched to a gene: 15. This CDR3 contains 15 residues.

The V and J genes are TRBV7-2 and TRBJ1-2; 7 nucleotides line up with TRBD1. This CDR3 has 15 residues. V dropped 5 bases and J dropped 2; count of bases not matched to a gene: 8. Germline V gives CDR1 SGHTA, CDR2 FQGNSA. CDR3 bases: TGTGCCAGCAGCCCACCGACAGGGTTCAACTATGGCTACACCTTC. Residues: CASSPPTGFNYGYTF. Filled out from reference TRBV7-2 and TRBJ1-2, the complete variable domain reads GAGVSQSPSNKVTEKGKDVELRCDPISGHTALYWYRQSLGQGLEFLIYFQGNSAPDKSGLPSDRFSAERTGGSVSTLTIQRTQQEDSAVYLCASSPPTGFNYGYTFGSGTRLTVV.

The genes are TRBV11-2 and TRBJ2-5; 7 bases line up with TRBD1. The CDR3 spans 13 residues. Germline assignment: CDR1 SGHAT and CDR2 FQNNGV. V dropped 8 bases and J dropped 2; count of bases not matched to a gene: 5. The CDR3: CASGEGQQETQYF. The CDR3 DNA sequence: TGTGCCAGCGGAGAGGGACAGCAAGAGACCCAGTACTTC.

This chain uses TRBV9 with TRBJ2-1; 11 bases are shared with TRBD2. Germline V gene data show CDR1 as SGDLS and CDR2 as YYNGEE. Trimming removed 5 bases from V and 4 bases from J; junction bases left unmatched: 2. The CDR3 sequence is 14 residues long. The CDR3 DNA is TGTGCCAGCAGTCTAGCGGGAGGTTACAATGAGCAGTTCTTC. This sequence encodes CASSLAGGYNEQFF.

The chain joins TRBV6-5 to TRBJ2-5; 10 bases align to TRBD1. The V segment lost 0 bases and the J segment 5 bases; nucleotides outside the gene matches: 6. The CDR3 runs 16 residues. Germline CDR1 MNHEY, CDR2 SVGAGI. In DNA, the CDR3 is TGTGCCAGCAGTTACTCGGGGACAGGGGTAGCTGAGACCCAGTACTTC. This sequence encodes CASSYSGTGVAETQYF.

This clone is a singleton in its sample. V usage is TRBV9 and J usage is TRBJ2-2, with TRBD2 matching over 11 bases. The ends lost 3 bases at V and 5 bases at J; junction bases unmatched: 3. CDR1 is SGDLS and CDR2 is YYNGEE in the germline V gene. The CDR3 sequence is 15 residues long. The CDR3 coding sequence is TGTGCCAGCAGCGATAGCGGGAGGGCGACCGGGGAGCTGTTTTTT. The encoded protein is CASSDSGRATGELFF.

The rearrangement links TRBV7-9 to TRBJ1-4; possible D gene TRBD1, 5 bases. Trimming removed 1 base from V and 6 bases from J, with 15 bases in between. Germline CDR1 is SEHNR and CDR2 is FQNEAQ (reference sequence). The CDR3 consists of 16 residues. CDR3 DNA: TGTGCCAGCAGCTTAGTGGGTGCAGCGGGGCATGAAAAACTGTTTTTT. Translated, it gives CASSLVGAAGHEKLFF. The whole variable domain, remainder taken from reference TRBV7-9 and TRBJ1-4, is DTGVSQNPRHKITKRGQNVTFRCDPISEHNRLYWYRQTLGQGPEFLTYFQNEAQLEKSRLLSDRFSAERPKGSFSTLEIQRTEQGDSAMYLCASSLVGAAGHEKLFFGSGTQLSVL.

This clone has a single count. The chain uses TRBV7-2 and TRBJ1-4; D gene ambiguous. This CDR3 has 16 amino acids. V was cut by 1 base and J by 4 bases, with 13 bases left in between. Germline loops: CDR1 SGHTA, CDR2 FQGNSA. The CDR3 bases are TGTGCCAGCAGCTTAGTCGGGGTTCGCGGTAATGAAAAACTGTTTTTT. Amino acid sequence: CASSLVGVRGNEKLFF.

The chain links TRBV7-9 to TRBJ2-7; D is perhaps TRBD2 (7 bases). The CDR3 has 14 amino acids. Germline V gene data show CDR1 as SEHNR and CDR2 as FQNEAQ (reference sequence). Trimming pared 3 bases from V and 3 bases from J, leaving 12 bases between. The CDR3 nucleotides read TGTGCCAGCAGCTTGGGGGGGCCCATCTACGAGCAGTACTTC. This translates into CASSLGGPIYEQYF.

In DNA form, the CDR3 reads TGCGCCAGCAGCCAAGGAGCAATTGTTTCGGTCAACACCGGGGAGCTGTTTTTT. Translated, it gives CASSQGAIVSVNTGELFF. The chain links TRBV4-1 to TRBJ2-2; D gene ambiguous. The CDR3 has 18 amino acids. V shed 1 base and J shed 2 bases, with 17 bases lying between them. Germline assignment: CDR1 MGHRA and CDR2 YSYEKL.

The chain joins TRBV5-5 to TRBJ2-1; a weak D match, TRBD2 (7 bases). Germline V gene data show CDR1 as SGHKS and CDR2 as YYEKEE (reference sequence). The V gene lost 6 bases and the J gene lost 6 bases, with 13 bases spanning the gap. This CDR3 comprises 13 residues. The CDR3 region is CASNNGGPNEQFF. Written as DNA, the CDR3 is TGTGCCAGCAACAACGGGGGGCCCAATGAGCAGTTCTTC.

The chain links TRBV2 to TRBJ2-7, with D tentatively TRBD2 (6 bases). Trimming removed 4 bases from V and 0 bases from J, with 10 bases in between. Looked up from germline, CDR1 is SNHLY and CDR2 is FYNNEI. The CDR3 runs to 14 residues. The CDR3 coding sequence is TGTGCCAGCAGTGGAGCGGGCAGCTCCTACGAGCAGTACTTC. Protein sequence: CASSGAGSSYEQYF. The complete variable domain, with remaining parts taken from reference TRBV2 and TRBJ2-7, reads EPEVTQTPSHQVTQMGQEVILRCVPISNHLYFYWYRQILGQKVEFLVSFYNNEISEKSEIFDDQFSVERPDGSNFTLKIRSTKLEDSAMYFCASSGAGSSYEQYFGPGTRLTVT.

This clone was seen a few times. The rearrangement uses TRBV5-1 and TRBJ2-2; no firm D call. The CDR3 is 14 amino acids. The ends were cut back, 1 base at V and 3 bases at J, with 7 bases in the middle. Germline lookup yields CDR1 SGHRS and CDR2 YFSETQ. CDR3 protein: CASSLSTYTGELFF. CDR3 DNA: TGCGCCAGCAGCTTGAGCACTTACACCGGGGAGCTGTTTTTT.

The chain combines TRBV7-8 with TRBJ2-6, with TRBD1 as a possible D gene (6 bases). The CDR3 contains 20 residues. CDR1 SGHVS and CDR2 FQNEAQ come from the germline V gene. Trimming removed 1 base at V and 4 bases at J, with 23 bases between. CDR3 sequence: CASSLVIPHVQGPGANVLTF. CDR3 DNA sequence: TGTGCCAGCAGCTTAGTAATTCCCCATGTACAGGGCCCGGGGGCCAACGTCCTGACTTTC.

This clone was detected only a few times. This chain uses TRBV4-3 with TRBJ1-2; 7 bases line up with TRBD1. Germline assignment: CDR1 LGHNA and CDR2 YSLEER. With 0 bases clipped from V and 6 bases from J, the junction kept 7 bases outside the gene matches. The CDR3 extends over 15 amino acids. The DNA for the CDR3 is TGCGCCAGCAGCCAAGATAGAGGGGGCTACGATGGCTACACCTTC. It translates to CASSQDRGGYDGYTF.

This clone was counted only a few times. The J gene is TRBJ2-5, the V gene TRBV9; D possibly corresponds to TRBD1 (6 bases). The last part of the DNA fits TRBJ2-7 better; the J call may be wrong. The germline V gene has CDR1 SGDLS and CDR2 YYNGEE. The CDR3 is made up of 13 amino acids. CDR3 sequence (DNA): TGTGCCAGCAGCCTTACAGGGTATAACGAGCAGTACTTC. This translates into CASSLTGYNEQYF.

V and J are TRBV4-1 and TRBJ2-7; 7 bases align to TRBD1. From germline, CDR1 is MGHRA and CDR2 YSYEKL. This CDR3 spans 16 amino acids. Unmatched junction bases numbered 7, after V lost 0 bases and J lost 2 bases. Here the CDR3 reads CASSQEITGTAYEQYF. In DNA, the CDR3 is TGCGCCAGCAGCCAAGAAATCACCGGGACAGCCTACGAGCAGTACTTC.

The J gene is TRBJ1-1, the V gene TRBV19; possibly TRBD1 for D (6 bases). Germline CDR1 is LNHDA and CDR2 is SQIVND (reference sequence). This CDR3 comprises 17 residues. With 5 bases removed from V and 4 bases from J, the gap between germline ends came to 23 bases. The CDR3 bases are TGTGCCAGTAGTCCGCACAGGGTAGGGGCCTGGGGCACTGAAGCTTTCTTT. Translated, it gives CASSPHRVGAWGTEAFF.

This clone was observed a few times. The CDR3 DNA reads as TGTGCCAGCAGCGATAGAACCTCCTATAATTCACCCCTCCACTTT. Protein product: CASSDRTSYNSPLHF. The chain couples TRBV6-6 to TRBJ1-6, with D unresolved. Trimming removed 6 bases from V and 0 bases from J, with 9 bases in between. This CDR3 comprises 15 residues. Germline lookup yields CDR1 MNHNY and CDR2 SVGAGI (reference sequence).

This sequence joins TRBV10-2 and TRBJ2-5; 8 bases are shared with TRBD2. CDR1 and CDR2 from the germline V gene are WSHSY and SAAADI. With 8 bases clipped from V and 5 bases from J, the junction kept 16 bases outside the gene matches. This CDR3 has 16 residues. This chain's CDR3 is CASGRLARGGVETQYF. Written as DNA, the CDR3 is TGCGCCAGCGGACGACTAGCGAGGGGGGGAGTGGAGACCCAGTACTTC.

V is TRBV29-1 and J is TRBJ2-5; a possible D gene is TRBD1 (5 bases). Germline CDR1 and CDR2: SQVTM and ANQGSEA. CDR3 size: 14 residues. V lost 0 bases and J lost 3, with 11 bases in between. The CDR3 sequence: CSVEEAGKEETQYF. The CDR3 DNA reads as TGCAGCGTTGAAGAGGCAGGGAAGGAAGAGACCCAGTACTTC.

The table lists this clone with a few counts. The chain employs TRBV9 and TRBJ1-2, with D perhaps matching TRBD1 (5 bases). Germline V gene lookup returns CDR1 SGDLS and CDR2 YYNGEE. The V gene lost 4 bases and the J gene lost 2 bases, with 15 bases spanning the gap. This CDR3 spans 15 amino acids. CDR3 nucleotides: TGTGCCAGCAGCACGACTCGGGGACTGAACTATGGCTACACCTTC. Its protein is CASSTTRGLNYGYTF. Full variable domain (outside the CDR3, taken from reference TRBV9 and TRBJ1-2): DSGVTQTPKHLITATGQRVTLRCSPRSGDLSVYWYQQSLDQGLQFLIQYYNGEERAKGNILERFSAQQFPDLHSELNLSSLELGDSALYFCASSTTRGLNYGYTFGSGTRLTVV.

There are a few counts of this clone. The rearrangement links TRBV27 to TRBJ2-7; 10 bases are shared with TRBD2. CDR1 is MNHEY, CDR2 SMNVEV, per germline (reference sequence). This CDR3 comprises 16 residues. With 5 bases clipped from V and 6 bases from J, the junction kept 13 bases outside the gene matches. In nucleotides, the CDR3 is TGTGCCAGCAGTCTTACTCGGCTAGCGGGAGACGGCGAGCAGTACTTC. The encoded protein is CASSLTRLAGDGEQYF.

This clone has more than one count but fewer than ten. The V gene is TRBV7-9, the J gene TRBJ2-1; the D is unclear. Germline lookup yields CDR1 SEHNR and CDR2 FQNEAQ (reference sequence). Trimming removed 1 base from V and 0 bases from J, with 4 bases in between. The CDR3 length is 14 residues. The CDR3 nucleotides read TGTGCCAGCAGCTTAGTGAGCTCCTACAATGAGCAGTTCTTC. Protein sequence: CASSLVSSYNEQFF.

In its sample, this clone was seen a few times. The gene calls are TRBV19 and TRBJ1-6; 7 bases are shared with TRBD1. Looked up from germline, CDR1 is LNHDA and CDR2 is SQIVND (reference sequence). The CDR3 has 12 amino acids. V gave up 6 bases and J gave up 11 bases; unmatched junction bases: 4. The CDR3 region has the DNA TGTGCCAGTAGACAGGGGCTTACACCCCTCCACTTT. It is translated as CASRQGLTPLHF. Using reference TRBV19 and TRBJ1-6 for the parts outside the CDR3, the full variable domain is DGGITQSPKYLFRKEGQNVTLSCEQNLNHDAMYWYRQDPGQGLRLIYYSQIVNDFQKGDIAEGYSVSREKKESFPLTVTSAQKNPTAFYLCASRQGLTPLHFGNGTRLTVT.

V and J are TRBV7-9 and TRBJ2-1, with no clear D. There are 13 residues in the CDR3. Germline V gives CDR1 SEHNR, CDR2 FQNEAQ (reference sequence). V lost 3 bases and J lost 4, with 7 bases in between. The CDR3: CASSFFGYNEQFF. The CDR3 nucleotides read TGTGCCAGCAGCTTTTTCGGGTACAATGAGCAGTTCTTC.

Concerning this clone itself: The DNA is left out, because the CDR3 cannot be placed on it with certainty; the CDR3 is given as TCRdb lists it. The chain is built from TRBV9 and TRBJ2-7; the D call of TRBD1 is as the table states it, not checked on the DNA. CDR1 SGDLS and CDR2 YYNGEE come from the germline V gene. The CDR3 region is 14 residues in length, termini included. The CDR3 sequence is CASSVGSGNYGQCF.

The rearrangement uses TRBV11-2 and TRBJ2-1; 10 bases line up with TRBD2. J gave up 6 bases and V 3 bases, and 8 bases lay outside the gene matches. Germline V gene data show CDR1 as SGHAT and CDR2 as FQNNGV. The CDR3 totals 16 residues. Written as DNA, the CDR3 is TGTGCCAGCAGCTTGAAGATCCTAGCGGGAGCCAATGAGCAGTTCTTC. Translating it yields CASSLKILAGANEQFF.

The CDR3, as DNA: TGCGCCAGCAGCCACCCGACTAGCGGGAGTACAGATACGCAGTATTTT. Encoded protein: CASSHPTSGSTDTQYF. The chain recombines TRBV4-1 with TRBJ2-3; 12 bases map to TRBD2. Germline V lookup: CDR1 MGHRA, CDR2 YSYEKL. V lost 3 bases to trimming and J lost 3 bases; unmatched junction nucleotides: 4. The length of the CDR3 is 16 residues.

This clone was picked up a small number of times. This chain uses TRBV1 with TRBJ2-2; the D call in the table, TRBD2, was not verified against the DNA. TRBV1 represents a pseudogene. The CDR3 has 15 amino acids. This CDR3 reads CTNDTLGEGTGELFF. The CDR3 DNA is TGCACCAACGACACGTTGGGGGAGGGGACCGGGGAGCTGTTTTTT.